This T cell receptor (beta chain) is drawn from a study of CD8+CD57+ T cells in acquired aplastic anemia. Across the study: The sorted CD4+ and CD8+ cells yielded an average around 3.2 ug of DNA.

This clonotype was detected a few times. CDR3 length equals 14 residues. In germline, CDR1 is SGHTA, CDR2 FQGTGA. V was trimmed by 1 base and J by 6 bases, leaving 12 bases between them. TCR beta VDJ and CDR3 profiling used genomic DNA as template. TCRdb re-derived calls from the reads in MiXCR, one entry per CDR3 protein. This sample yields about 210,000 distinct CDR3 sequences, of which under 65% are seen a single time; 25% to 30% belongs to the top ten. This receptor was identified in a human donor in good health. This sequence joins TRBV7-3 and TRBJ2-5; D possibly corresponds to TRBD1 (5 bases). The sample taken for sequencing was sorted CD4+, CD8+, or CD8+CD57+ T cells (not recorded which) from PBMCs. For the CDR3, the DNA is TGTGCCAGCAGCTTAAATCCTGACAGCCAGACCCAGTACTTC. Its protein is CASSLNPDSQTQYF. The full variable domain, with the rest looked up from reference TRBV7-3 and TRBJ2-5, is GAGVSQTPSNKVTEKGKYVELRCDPISGHTALYWYRQSLGQGPEFLIYFQGTGAADDSGLPNDRFFAVRPEGSVSTLKIQRTERGDSAVYLCASSLNPDSQTQYFGPGTRLLVL.